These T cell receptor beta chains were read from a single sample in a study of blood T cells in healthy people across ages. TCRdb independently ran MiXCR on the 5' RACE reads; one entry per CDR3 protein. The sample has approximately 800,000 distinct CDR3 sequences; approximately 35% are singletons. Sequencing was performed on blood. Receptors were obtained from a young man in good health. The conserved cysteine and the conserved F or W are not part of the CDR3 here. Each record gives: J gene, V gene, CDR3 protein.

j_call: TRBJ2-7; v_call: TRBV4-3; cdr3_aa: ASSQEASTRYGQY
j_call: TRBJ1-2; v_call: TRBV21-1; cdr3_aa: ASSLTGSDGYT
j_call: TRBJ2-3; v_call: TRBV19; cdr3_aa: ASMTSGLTDTQY
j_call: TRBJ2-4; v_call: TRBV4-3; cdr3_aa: ASSQGAGTKNIQY
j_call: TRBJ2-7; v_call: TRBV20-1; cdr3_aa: SARSGTSGTYEQY
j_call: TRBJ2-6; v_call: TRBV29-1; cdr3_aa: SVEGAGANVLT
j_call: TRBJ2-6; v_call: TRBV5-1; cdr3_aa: TSSLVSDTSGANVLT
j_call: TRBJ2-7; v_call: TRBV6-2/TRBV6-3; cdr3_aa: ASSLGTQQY
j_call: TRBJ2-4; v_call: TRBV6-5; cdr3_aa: ASSLGTGLGNIQY
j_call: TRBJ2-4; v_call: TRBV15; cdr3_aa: ATSSQYGGSGGLIGDIQY
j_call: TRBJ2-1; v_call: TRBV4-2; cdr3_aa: ASSQVSGGNRNEQF
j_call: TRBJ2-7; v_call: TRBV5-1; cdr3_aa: ASSWAPSYEQY
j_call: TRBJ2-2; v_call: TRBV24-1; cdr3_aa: ATSDPGQFNTGELF
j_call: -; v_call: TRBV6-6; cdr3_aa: ASSYPKSGEETQY
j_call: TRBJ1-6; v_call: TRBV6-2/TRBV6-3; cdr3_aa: ASGQGKNSPLH
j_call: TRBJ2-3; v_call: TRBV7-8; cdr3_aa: ASSLNSQGITDTQY
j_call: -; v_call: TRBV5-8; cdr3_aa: ASSFSGATPSYNEQY
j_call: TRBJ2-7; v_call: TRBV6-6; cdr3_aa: ASSNPGQGYEQY
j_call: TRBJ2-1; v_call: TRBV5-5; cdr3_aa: ASIYGTGYNEQF
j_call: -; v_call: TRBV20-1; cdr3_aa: SASGTPYEQY
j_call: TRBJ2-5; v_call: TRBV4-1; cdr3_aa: ASSAHTGVDGGSSGLPNGNEQY
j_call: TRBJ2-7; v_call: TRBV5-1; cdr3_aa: ASSSPAGTAAYEQY
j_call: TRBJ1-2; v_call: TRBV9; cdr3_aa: ASSVVANYGYT
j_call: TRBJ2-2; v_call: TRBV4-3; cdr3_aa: ASSRPGTGELF
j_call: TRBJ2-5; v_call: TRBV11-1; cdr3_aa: ASRQKLAGGFNEQY
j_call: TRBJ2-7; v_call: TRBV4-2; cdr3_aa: ASRSPGYEQY
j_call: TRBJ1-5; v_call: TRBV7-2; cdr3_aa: ASSPWTGNGQPQH
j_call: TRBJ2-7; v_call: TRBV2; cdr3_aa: ASHVDKYYEQY
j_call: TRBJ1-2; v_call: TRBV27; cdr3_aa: ASSGTETPDGYT
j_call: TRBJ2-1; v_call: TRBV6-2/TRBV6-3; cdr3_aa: ASSTDRAIYNEQF
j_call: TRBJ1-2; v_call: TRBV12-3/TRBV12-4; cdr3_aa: ASSNPGQGESGYT
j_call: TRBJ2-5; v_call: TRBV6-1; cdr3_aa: ASSEGQVRETQY
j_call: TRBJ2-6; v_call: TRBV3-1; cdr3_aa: ASSQNSGANVLT
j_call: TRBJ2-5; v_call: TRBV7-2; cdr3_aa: ASSRPDQETQY
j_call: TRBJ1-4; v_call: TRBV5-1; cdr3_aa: ASSLATGIDEKLF
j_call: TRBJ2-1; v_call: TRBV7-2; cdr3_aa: ASSVGTGDNEQF
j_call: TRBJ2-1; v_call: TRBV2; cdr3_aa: ASKGQNNEQF
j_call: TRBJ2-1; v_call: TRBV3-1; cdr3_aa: TSSQVWGQGWESNEQF
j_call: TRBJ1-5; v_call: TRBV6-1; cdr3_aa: DSSEIVGVNQPQH
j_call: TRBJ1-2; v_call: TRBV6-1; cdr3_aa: ASSLRDRGDYGYT
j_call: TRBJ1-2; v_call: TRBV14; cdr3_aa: ASSSLTARYGYT
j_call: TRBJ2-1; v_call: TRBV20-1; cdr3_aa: SVAAGGPGEQF
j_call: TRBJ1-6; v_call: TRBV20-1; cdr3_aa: SARVYEGDSYNSPLH
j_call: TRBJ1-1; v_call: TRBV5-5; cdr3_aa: ASSWAGGNAEAF
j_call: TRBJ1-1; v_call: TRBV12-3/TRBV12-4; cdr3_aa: ASSLEGIGAEAF